This TCR beta chain was captured in a study of blood T cell repertoires in COVID-19. The protocol was immunoSEQ multiplex PCR, while the TCRdb copy is restricted to in-frame clones and leaves out a portion. The sample consists of a few hundred thousand clones, more than 65% of them appearing once. CDR1 is LGHDT and CDR2 is YNNKEL in the germline V gene (reference sequence). This CDR3 comprises 17 residues. Trimming removed 2 bases at V and 7 bases at J, with 21 bases between. The origin of this receptor is a woman in her thirties or forties who had recovered from COVID-19. This sequence joins TRBV3-1 (or the pseudogene TRBV3-2) and TRBJ2-1; D is perhaps TRBD2 (7 bases). The sequencing sample was made of peripheral blood. The CDR3: CASSQWFRVGGQNEQFF. The CDR3 DNA follows: TGTGCCAGCAGCCAATGGTTCCGCGTCGGGGGGCAGAATGAGCAGTTCTTC.